This T cell receptor beta chain was recovered during a study of cytomegalovirus exposure and HLA in healthy donors. Study details: Sequencing of 180 million or so T cells in an earlier analysis found 90 million to 120 million unique TCR beta sequences.

Trimming left V 5 bases short and J 11 bases short, with 12 bases between. CDR3 size: 10 residues. Germline CDR1 and CDR2: DFQATT and SNEGSKA (reference sequence). Study results and caveats: With later analysis, a missense DCLRE1C variant became linked to TCR beta V- and J-gene trimming. It was assumed in the presence/absence analyses that sequencing depth was roughly uniform across donors.

The PCR ran on 60 Vbeta and 13 Jbeta primers. The protocol was immunoSEQ multiplex PCR, while the TCRdb copy is restricted to in-frame clones and leaves out a portion. The sample records some 160,000 clones, about 88% being singletons. For this clone: Its antigen remains unidentified. Other nucleotide sequences from this sample produce the same CDR3.

Sequencing was carried out using PBMCs. The sequence was collected from a man younger than 45 in good health and CMV-seropositive. The chain recombines TRBV20-1 with TRBJ1-1; TRBD1 is a possible D gene (5 bases). The CDR3: CSAPGFPAFF. The DNA for the CDR3 is TGCAGTGCTCCAGGGTTCCCGGCTTTCTTT.